What follows are 19 T cell receptor beta chains derived from one specimen sequenced in a study of graft-versus-host responses after intestinal transplantation. Some clones are missing from TCRdb's copy, which holds only in-frame ones; the method was immunoSEQ multiplex PCR. The sample shows tens of thousands of clones, 70% to 90% of them seen only once. No cognate antigen is known for these TCRs. The sample in question was unstimulated CD8+ T cells sorted from spleen or lymph node cells, obtained before intestinal transplant. These receptors were obtained from a human donor who received an intestinal transplant.

This clone was seen once. The gene calls are TRBV2 and TRBJ1-2, with a possible D match to TRBD1 (6 bases). Looked up from germline, CDR1 is SNHLY and CDR2 is FYNNEI. Trimming cost V 2 bases and J 3 bases, with 13 bases left between them. The CDR3 has 15 amino acids. CDR3 coding DNA: TGTGCCAGCAGTGAATCACAGGGATGGGACTATGGCTACACCTTC. Translating gives CASSESQGWDYGYTF.

CDR3 bases: TGTGCCAGCAGCGGGTACAGGGGGCAAAGCACAGATACGCAGTATTTT. This sequence encodes CASSGYRGQSTDTQYF. The chain is built from TRBV9 and TRBJ2-3, with 9 nucleotides matching TRBD1. V was clipped by 3 bases and J by 0 bases; unmatched bases: 5. The CDR3 consists of 16 residues. CDR1 and CDR2 from the germline V gene are SGDLS and YYNGEE.

The chain combines TRBV29-1 with TRBJ2-1; 8 bases are a match to TRBD2. From germline, CDR1 is SQVTM and CDR2 ANQGSEA. V gave up 3 bases and J gave up 4 bases; unmatched junction bases: 5. The CDR3 sequence is 14 residues long. The CDR3 DNA sequence: TGCAGCGTTGACGGGGGGGACCATTACAATGAGCAGTTCTTC. It yields the protein CSVDGGDHYNEQFF.

Remarks on this clone: Mismatch with germline at one junction end may stem from a read error. The V gene is TRBV7-9, the J gene TRBJ2-1; D may be TRBD1 (6 bases). The V gene's germline CDR1 is SEHNR and CDR2 FQNEAQ (reference sequence). This CDR3 spans 15 amino acids. This chain's CDR3 is CASSLVRGGYNEQFF. The CDR3 DNA reads TGTGCTAGCAGCTTAGTTAGAGGGGGTTACAATGAGCAGTTCTTC.

The V call is TRBV7-2, the J call TRBJ2-7; TRBD1 might be the D (5 bases). The CDR3 contains 13 residues. The germline gives CDR1 SGHTA, CDR2 FQGNSA. The ends were cut back, 4 bases at V and 2 bases at J, with 9 bases in the middle. The CDR3 sequence is CASSSQGTYEQYF. Written as DNA, the CDR3 is TGTGCCAGCAGCTCGCAGGGAACCTACGAGCAGTACTTC.

This clone has more than one count but fewer than ten. J is TRBJ2-7 and V is TRBV4-1; possible D gene TRBD1, 5 bases. The length of the CDR3 is 15 residues. The ends were cut back, 1 base at V and 3 bases at J, with 13 bases in the middle. Germline values: CDR1 MGHRA, CDR2 YSYEKL. The DNA of the CDR3 is TGCGCCAGCAGCCAAGGGGCAGGGTTTTACTACGAGCAGTACTTC. Translated: CASSQGAGFYYEQYF.

The chain is built from TRBV6-5 and TRBJ1-4, with 8 nucleotides matching TRBD1. There are 15 residues in the CDR3. Germline V gene sequence: CDR1 MNHEY, CDR2 SVGAGI. V was clipped by 6 bases and J by 13 bases; unmatched bases: 16. The CDR3 DNA follows: TGTGCCAGCAGCGACCGACAGGGGCATAATGAAGGACTGTTTTTT. Translating gives CASSDRQGHNEGLFF.

There are a few counts of this clone. The chain combines TRBV7-9 with TRBJ1-4; the D gene is possibly TRBD1 (5 bases). Trimming stripped 5 bases from V and 0 bases from J, with 16 bases between. The CDR3 has 17 residues. Germline lookup yields CDR1 SEHNR and CDR2 FQNEAQ (reference sequence). CDR3 region: CASSGSRRGATNEKLFF. In DNA form, the CDR3 reads TGTGCCAGCAGCGGATCACGCCGGGGGGCAACTAATGAAAAACTGTTTTTT.

The chain employs TRBV6-1 and TRBJ2-1; D might be TRBD1 (5 bases). V was clipped by 8 bases and J by 8 bases, with 19 bases between them. The germline CDR1 and CDR2 sequences are MNHNS and SASEGT. The CDR3 has 14 amino acids. The CDR3 DNA sequence: TGTGCCAGCGCGGCAGGGTGGGCGCGAGATGAGCAGTTCTTC. Translating gives CASAAGWARDEQFF.

The chain is built from TRBV7-6 and TRBJ2-2; no definite D call. V was pared by 3 bases and J by 2 bases, with 7 bases between. This CDR3 region has 14 residues. CDR1 and CDR2 (germline): SGHVS, FNYEAQ. The CDR3: CASSFSSNTGELFF. Here the CDR3 DNA reads TGTGCCAGCAGCTTTAGTTCAAACACCGGGGAGCTGTTTTTT.

The chain couples TRBV6-6 to TRBJ2-7; TRBD2 might be the D (5 bases). This CDR3 is 14 amino acids long. Deletions cut 2 bases from V and 7 bases from J, with 15 bases between. Germline-derived CDR1 and CDR2 are MNHNY and SVGAGI (reference sequence). CDR3 sequence: CASSYPSGVWEQYF. CDR3 nucleotide sequence: TGTGCCAGCAGTTACCCCAGCGGAGTCTGGGAGCAGTACTTC.

The chain recombines TRBV7-8 with TRBJ2-2, with a possible D match to TRBD1 (5 bases). Germline CDR1 is SGHVS and CDR2 is FQNEAQ. Trimming cost V 5 bases and J 6 bases, with 7 bases left between them. CDR3 size: 12 residues. The CDR3 loop reads CASSKTAGELFF. The CDR3 coding sequence is TGTGCCAGCAGCAAGACAGCCGGGGAGCTGTTTTTT.

The chain recombines TRBV15 with TRBJ2-7; 7 bases agree with TRBD1. Trimming at V came to 0 bases and at J to 6 bases, leaving 8 bases not matched to a gene. The CDR3 totals 15 residues. Germline V gene lookup returns CDR1 LNHNV and CDR2 YYDKDF (reference sequence). For the CDR3, the DNA is TGTGCCACCAGCAGAGATAGAGGACAGGCCTCCGAGCAGTACTTC. This gives the protein CATSRDRGQASEQYF. The variable domain in full, with the rest retrieved from reference TRBV15 and TRBJ2-7, is DAMVIQNPRYQVTQFGKPVTLSCSQTLNHNVMYWYQQKSSQAPKLLFHYYDKDFNNEADTPDNFQSRRPNTSFCFLDIRSPGLGDTAMYLCATSRDRGQASEQYFGPGTRLTVT.

This rearrangement joins TRBV10-3 to TRBJ2-7, with a tentative D call TRBD2 (5 bases). There are 17 residues in the CDR3. The ends were cut back, 1 base at V and 2 bases at J, with 18 bases in the middle. The germline V gene encodes CDR1 ENHRY and CDR2 SYGVKD. In DNA form, the CDR3 reads TGTGCCATCAGTGAGTTCCTTAGCGTCGGCAAGGCCTACGAGCAGTACTTC. It is translated as CAISEFLSVGKAYEQYF.

The chain carries TRBV29-1 and TRBJ2-7; 7 bases fit TRBD1. With V trimmed by 7 bases and J by 3 bases, 9 bases remained unmatched. Germline V gene sequence: CDR1 SQVTM, CDR2 ANQGSEA. This CDR3 spans 13 amino acids. CDR3 sequence: CSAGPGTVYEQYF. CDR3 nucleotides: TGCAGCGCGGGCCCTGGGACAGTCTACGAGCAGTACTTC.

This clone appeared a single time. The chain employs TRBV21-1 and TRBJ2-1; the table's D call, TRBD2, was not checked against the DNA. TRBV21-1 is reported as a pseudogene. There are 15 residues in the CDR3. CDR3 nucleotide sequence: TGTGCCAGCAGCTCGCCGGGACTAGCGGGCTATGAGCAGTTCTTC. Its protein product is CASSSPGLAGYEQFF.

The chain is built from TRBV14 and TRBJ1-4, with D possibly TRBD1 on 5 matching bases. Germline loops: CDR1 SGHDN, CDR2 FVKESK. Trimming took off 4 bases at V and 5 bases at J, with 8 bases between the two ends. This CDR3 has 13 residues. CDR3 nucleotide sequence: TGTGCCAGCAGCCGTGGGGGGAATGAAAAACTGTTTTTT. This sequence encodes CASSRGGNEKLFF. Full variable domain (outside the CDR3, taken from reference TRBV14 and TRBJ1-4): EAGVTQFPSHSVIEKGQTVTLRCDPISGHDNLYWYRRVMGKEIKFLLHFVKESKQDESGMPNNRFLAERTGGTYSTLKVQPAELEDSGVYFCASSRGGNEKLFFGSGTQLSVL.

This chain uses TRBV5-1 with TRBJ2-1; 9 bases are shared with TRBD2. V dropped 0 bases and J dropped 9; count of bases not matched to a gene: 1. This CDR3 comprises 13 residues. Per the germline V gene, CDR1 is SGHRS and CDR2 is YFSETQ. For the CDR3, the DNA is TGCGCCAGCAGCTTGGCGCGGGAGGGTGAGCAGTTCTTC. Translation gives CASSLAREGEQFF. The full variable domain, completed using reference TRBV5-1 and TRBJ2-1, is KAGVTQTPRYLIKTRGQQVTLSCSPISGHRSVSWYQQTPGQGLQFLFEYFSETQRNKGNFPGRFSGRQFSNSRSEMNVSTLELGDSALYLCASSLAREGEQFFGPGTRLTVL.

The V gene is TRBV6-5, the J gene TRBJ2-7; D ambiguous. The CDR3 sequence is 15 residues long. The V end was cut by 7 bases, the J end by 3 bases, with 19 bases between. Germline V gene sequence: CDR1 MNHEY, CDR2 SVGAGI. The CDR3: CASTGIGSAGYEQYF. DNA of the CDR3: TGTGCCAGCACCGGAATCGGGTCTGCCGGCTACGAGCAGTACTTC.